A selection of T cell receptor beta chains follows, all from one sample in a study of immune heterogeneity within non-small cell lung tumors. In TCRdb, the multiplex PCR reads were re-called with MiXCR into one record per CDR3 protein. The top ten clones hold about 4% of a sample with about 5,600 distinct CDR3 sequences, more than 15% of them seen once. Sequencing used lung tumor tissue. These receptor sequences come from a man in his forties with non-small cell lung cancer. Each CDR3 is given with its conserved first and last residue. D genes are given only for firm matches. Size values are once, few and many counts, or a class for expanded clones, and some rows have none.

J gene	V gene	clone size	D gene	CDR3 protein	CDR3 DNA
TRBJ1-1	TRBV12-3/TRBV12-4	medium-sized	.	CASSPPGKNTEAFF	TGTGCCAGCAGTCCACCCGGCAAGAACACTGAAGCTTTCTTT
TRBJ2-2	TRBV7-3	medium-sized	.	CASSLNPGMNTGELFF	TGTGCCAGCAGCTTAAACCCGGGGATGAACACCGGGGAGCTGTTTTTT
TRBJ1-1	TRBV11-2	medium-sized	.	CASSRTGTEAFF	TGTGCCAGCAGCAGGACGGGCACTGAAGCTTTCTTT
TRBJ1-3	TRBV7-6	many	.	CASSLFGSSGNTIYF	TGTGCCAGCAGCTTATTTGGAAGTTCTGGAAACACCATATATTTT
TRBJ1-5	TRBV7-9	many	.	CASGFSGSPQHF	TGTGCCAGCGGCTTCTCAGGCAGCCCCCAGCATTTT
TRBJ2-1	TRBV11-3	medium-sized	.	CASSPGGGQKFF	TGTGCCAGCAGCCCCGGAGGGGGGCAAAAGTTCTTC
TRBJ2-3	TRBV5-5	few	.	CASRWGGSDTQYF	TGTGCCAGCAGGTGGGGGGGCTCAGATACGCAGTATTTT
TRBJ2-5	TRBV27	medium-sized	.	CASRLLQTETQYF	TGTGCCAGCAGACTACTTCAAACAGAGACCCAGTACTTC
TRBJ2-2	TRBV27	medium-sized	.	CASSLGAFGTGELFF	TGTGCCAGCAGTTTAGGAGCTTTTGGCACCGGGGAGCTGTTTTTT
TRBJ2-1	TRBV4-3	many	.	CASSQDAAGPHEQFF	TGCGCCAGCAGCCAAGACGCGGCAGGGCCCCATGAGCAGTTCTTC
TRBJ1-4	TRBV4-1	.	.	CASSQGASGEQIPNEKLFF	TGCGCCAGCAGCCAAGGTGCGTCAGGCGAACAAATACCTAATGAAAAACTGTTTTTT
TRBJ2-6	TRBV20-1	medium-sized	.	CSALKFSGANVLTF	TGCAGTGCCTTAAAGTTCTCTGGGGCCAACGTCCTGACTTTC
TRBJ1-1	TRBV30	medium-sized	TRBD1	CAWSGGETGVNTEAFF	TGTGCCTGGAGTGGGGGGGAAACAGGGGTGAACACTGAAGCTTTCTTT
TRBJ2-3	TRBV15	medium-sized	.	CATSRDLGAGISSTDTQYF	TGTGCCACCAGCAGAGATCTCGGGGCGGGGATTAGTAGCACAGATACGCAGTATTTT
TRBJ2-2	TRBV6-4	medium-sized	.	CASSATYNTGELFF	TGTGCCAGCAGCGCCACTTATAACACCGGGGAGCTGTTTTTT
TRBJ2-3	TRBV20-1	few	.	CSARAPLGTDTQYF	TGCAGTGCTAGAGCCCCCTTAGGCACAGATACGCAGTATTTT
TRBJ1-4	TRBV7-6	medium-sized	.	CASSTYQAPNEKLFF	TGTGCCAGCAGCACGTACCAGGCTCCGAATGAAAAACTGTTTTTT
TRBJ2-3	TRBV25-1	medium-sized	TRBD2	CASSVTLAENLFAADTQYF	TGTGCCAGCTCAGTCACACTAGCGGAGAACCTCTTCGCGGCAGATACGCAGTATTTT
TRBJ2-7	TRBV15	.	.	CATSRSGGQGRNEQYF	TGTGCCACCAGCAGATCAGGGGGGCAGGGAAGGAACGAGCAGTACTTC
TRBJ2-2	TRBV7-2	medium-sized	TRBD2	CASSTPGLAGTDGELFF	TGTGCCAGCAGCACCCCGGGACTAGCGGGAACGGACGGGGAGCTGTTTTTT
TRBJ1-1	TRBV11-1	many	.	CASSLQAHGEAFF	TGTGCCAGCAGCTTACAGGCGCACGGGGAAGCTTTCTTT
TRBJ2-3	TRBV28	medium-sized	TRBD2	CASSSLLAGGRSTDTQYF	TGTGCCAGCAGTTCCCTACTAGCGGGGGGTAGGAGCACAGATACGCAGTATTTT
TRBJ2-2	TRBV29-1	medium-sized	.	CSVGGRGTGELFF	TGCAGCGTTGGGGGGCGGGGCACCGGGGAGCTGTTTTTT
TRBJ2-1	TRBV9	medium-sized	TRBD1	CASSGDRDEQFF	TGTGCCAGCAGCGGAGACAGGGATGAGCAGTTCTTC
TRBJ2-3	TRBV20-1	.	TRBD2	CSLWREGTSTDTQYF	TGCAGTCTTTGGCGGGAGGGAACGAGCACAGATACGCAGTATTTT
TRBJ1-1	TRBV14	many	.	CASSRWEAGEAFF	TGTGCCAGCAGCCGCTGGGAGGCAGGTGAAGCTTTCTTT
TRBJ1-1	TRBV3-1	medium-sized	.	CASSREVGTEAFF	TGTGCCAGCAGCCGGGAAGTAGGCACTGAAGCTTTCTTT
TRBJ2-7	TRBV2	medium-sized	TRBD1	CATLLDRGISYEQYF	TGTGCCACCCTTTTGGACAGGGGAATCTCCTACGAGCAGTACTTC
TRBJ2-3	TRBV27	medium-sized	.	CASMTDRGGTDTQYF	TGTGCCAGCATGACGGACCGCGGAGGCACAGATACGCAGTATTTT
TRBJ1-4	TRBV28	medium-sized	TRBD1	CASSLGQGSNEKLFF	TGTGCCAGCAGTTTAGGACAGGGTTCGAATGAAAAACTGTTTTTT
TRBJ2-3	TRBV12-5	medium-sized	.	CASGFRDTQYF	TGTGCTAGTGGTTTTCGAGATACGCAGTATTTT
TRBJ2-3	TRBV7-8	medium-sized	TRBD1	CASSPTDARGTDTQYF	TGTGCCAGCAGCCCAACAGACGCCAGGGGGACAGATACGCAGTATTTT
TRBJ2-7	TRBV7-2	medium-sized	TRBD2	CASSLGLEGYEQYF	TGTGCCAGCAGCCTTGGACTAGAGGGCTACGAGCAGTACTTC
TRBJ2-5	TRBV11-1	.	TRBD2	CASTAGTSSQTQYF	TGTGCCAGCACCGCTGGGACTAGTTCCCAGACCCAGTACTTC
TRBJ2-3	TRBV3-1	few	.	CASSQVFGFIRPTDTQYF	TGTGCCAGCAGCCAAGTATTCGGCTTTATTCGGCCCACAGATACGCAGTATTTT
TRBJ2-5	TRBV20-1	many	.	CSARPLQETQYF	TGCAGTGCTAGACCCCTACAAGAGACCCAGTACTTC
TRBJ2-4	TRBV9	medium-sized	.	CASSPGEAGIQYF	TGTGCCAGCAGCCCGGGGGAGGCCGGCATTCAGTACTTC
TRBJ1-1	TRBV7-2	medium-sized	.	CASSALIQGEAFF	TGTGCCAGCAGCGCTCTTATCCAGGGTGAAGCTTTCTTT
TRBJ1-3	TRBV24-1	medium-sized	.	CATSDPGRSGNTIYF	TGTGCCACCAGTGACCCAGGGCGCTCTGGAAACACCATATATTTT
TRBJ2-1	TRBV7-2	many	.	CASSSSRGAAYNEQFF	TGTGCCAGCAGCTCCTCTCGGGGGGCAGCCTACAATGAGCAGTTCTTC
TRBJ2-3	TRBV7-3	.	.	CASSLTMPPGGAGTDTQYF	TGTGCCAGCAGCTTAACTATGCCGCCCGGCGGGGCCGGGACAGATACGCAGTATTTT
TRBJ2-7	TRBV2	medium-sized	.	CASSFGREQYF	TGTGCCAGCAGTTTCGGACGTGAGCAGTACTTC
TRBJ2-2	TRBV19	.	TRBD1	CASSVGQPTGELFF	TGTGCCAGTAGTGTGGGACAGCCAACCGGGGAGCTGTTTTTT
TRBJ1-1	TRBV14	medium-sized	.	CASSQGRVGYTEAFF	TGTGCCAGCAGCCAAGGACGAGTCGGATACACTGAAGCTTTCTTT
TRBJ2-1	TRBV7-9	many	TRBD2	CASSPSLRGGVNEQFF	TGTGCCAGCAGCCCCTCCCTGCGCGGGGGGGTGAATGAGCAGTTCTTC
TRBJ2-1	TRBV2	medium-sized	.	CASSVRGFWFF	TGTGCCAGCAGTGTAAGGGGCTTTTGGTTCTTC
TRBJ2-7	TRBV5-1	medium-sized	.	CASSLDTYEQYF	TGCGCCAGCAGCTTGGACACCTACGAGCAGTACTTC
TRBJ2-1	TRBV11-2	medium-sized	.	CASSPRYGNEQFF	TGTGCCAGCAGCCCCCGGTACGGCAATGAGCAGTTCTTC
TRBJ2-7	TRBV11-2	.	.	CASSLVLAGSYEQYF	TGTGCCAGCAGCTTAGTATTAGCAGGGAGCTACGAGCAGTACTTC
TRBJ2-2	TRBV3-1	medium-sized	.	CASSQGEVGELFF	TGTGCCAGCAGCCAAGGGGAAGTGGGGGAGCTGTTTTTT